This T cell receptor (beta chain) was recovered during a study of T cell responses to AZD1222 COVID-19 vaccine. Findings and caveats of the study: Only after the peak T cell response were repertoires sampled. The CD4 TCRs associated with vaccination extended across spike and predominated at 160-218 and 743-854.

Comments on this clone: Its antigen is not known.

Generated by immunoSEQ multiplex PCR, the TCRdb table keeps only in-frame clones and is missing some. The sample holds roughly 96,000 clones, 80% to 90% seen once. The CDR3 has 13 amino acids. V was shortened by 3 bases and J by 5 bases, with 11 bases between the two germline ends. The germline gives CDR1 KGHSH, CDR2 LQKENI. This sample comprised peripheral blood, obtained on day 0 of AZD1222 vaccination. This TCR derives from an adult in good health. The J gene is TRBJ2-7, the V gene TRBV18, with unresolved D. CDR3 amino acids: CASSPHRRNEQYF. DNA for the CDR3: TGTGCCAGCTCACCTCACAGACGAAACGAGCAGTACTTC.